This TCR beta chain was retrieved from a study of blood T cells in healthy people across ages. With a J-beta primer mix and a sample-barcoded 5' primer, a second PCR ran about 7 to 11 cycles. Each cDNA molecule received a tag from a template-switch adaptor that had 12 random nucleotides. The yield of each sample was at least 3 million CDR3-containing paired-end reads. MiXCR, run by TCRdb on the 5' RACE reads, gives a single entry per CDR3 protein. The data show about 680,000 distinct CDR3 sequences, more than 40% seen once. In germline, CDR1 is SEHNR, CDR2 FQNEAQ (reference sequence). This CDR3 region has 17 residues. J was trimmed by 6 bases and V by 5 bases; bases with no gene match: 12. Overall study findings and caveats: Donors of long life had a larger count of naive CD4+ cells and greater diversity than aged donors.

Of note for this clonotype: The antigen remains unidentified.

Per individual sample, total RNA of at least 5.5 micrograms was extracted. Sequenced: blood. This receptor was obtained from a woman aged 55-69 years in good health. The chain recombines TRBV7-9 with TRBJ2-3, with TRBD2 matching 12 bases. This CDR3 reads CASSPRTSGKVGDTQYF. DNA for the CDR3: TGTGCCAGCAGCCCCCGGACTAGCGGGAAGGTTGGCGATACGCAGTATTTT. Full variable domain (rest looked up from reference TRBV7-9 and TRBJ2-3): DTGVSQNPRHKITKRGQNVTFRCDPISEHNRLYWYRQTLGQGPEFLTYFQNEAQLEKSRLLSDRFSAERPKGSFSTLEIQRTEQGDSAMYLCASSPRTSGKVGDTQYFGPGTRLTVL.